This T cell receptor (beta chain) appears in the sequencing data of a study of T cells after yellow fever vaccination. CDR3 length: 13 amino acids. Germline V gene sequence: CDR1 MNHEY, CDR2 SMNVEV (reference sequence). Between the trimmed V and J ends, which lost 3 bases and 4 bases, there was a span of 10 bases. Each CDR3 protein is one row after TCRdb ran MiXCR on the 5' RACE reads. This table holds approximately 340,000 distinct CDR3 sequences, more than 8.5% found once. This clonotype showed up many times. This TCR was sampled from a man aged 18-30 years who received the YFV17D yellow fever vaccine. This specimen was PBMCs, taken on the day of the first yellow fever vaccination. The chain carries TRBV27 and TRBJ2-7, with D unresolved. In nucleotides, the CDR3 is TGTGCCAGCAGTTTGGGAATCGGGTACGAGCAGTACTTC. It translates to CASSLGIGYEQYF.